This TCR beta chain came from a study of T cell responses to AZD1222 COVID-19 vaccine. TCRdb keeps only in-frame clones here, not all; method: immunoSEQ multiplex PCR. Of approximately 180,000 clones in the sample, approximately 88% are singletons; the top ten hold 1.5% to 2%. Germline lookup yields CDR1 MNHEY and CDR2 SMNVEV (reference sequence). The germline V and J ends were trimmed by 5 bases and 6 bases, with 23 bases remaining between them. The length of the CDR3 is 16 residues. The rearrangement links TRBV27 to TRBJ2-7, with a possible D match to TRBD2 (7 bases). The specimen comprised peripheral blood, sampled on day 0 of AZD1222 vaccination. The receptor's source is an adult in good health. CDR3 sequence: CASSPWGGAGSAEQYF. Here the CDR3 DNA reads TGTGCCAGCAGTCCCTGGGGGGGGGCGGGCAGTGCCGAGCAGTACTTC.